This T cell receptor (beta chain) was found in a study of T cell changes during pregnancy in multiple sclerosis. Profiling relied on immunoSEQ multiplex PCR, and the TCRdb table lists in-frame clones only, not all of them. The sample yields approximately 47,000 clones, roughly 89% seen once. V lost 6 bases, J lost 5 bases, and 12 bases stayed unmatched. Germline V lookup: CDR1 KGHSH, CDR2 LQKENI. The CDR3 spans 15 residues. The chain joins TRBV18 to TRBJ2-5; 7 nucleotides agree with TRBD2. The sequence derives from a female donor with multiple sclerosis, enrolled in a pregnancy study. The sequencing here drew on peripheral blood, taken in the first trimester of pregnancy. The CDR3 nucleotides are TGTGCCAGCTCGGAATTAGAGGGGAGGGGTGAGACCCAGTACTTC. This encodes CASSELEGRGETQYF.